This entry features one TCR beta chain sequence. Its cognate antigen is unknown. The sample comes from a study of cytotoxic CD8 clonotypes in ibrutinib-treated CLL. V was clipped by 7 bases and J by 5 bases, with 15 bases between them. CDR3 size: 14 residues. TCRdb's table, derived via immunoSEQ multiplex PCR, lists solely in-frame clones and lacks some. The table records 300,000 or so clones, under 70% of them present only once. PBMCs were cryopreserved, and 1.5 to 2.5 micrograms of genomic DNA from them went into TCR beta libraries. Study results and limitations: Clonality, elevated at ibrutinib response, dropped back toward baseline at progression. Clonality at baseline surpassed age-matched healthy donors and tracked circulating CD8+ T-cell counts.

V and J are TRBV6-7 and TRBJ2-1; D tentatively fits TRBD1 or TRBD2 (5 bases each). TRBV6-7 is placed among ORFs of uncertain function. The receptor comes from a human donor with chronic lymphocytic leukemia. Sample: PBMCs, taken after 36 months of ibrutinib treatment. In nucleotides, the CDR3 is TGTGCCAGCAAATCGGGGCCCGAGAACAATGAGCAGTTCTTC. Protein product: CASKSGPENNEQFF.